These T cell receptor beta chains were read from a single sample in a study of tissue T cells after allogeneic stem cell transplantation. Data came from immunoSEQ multiplex PCR; TCRdb stores just in-frame clones and leaves some out. The sample lists some 6,100 clones, roughly 61% occurring once. Sequenced here: duodenum tissue, sampled at autopsy. The receptors were sampled from a woman between 18 and 49 years old with breast cancer. The CDR3 runs from the conserved cysteine through the conserved F or W. A D gene is named only where the DNA matches it firmly. Size is omitted from some rows. Given values are once, few, many or a class for expanded clones.

clone size	D gene	V gene	J gene	CDR3 DNA	CDR3 protein
-	-	TRBV5-1	TRBJ1-2	TGCGCCAGCAGCTATGATTGGGAGGCATATGGCTACACCTTC	CASSYDWEAYGYTF
few	TRBD1	TRBV5-8	TRBJ1-6	TGTGCCAGCAGCCCGGGACAGGTTAATTCACCCCTCCACTTT	CASSPGQVNSPLHF
once	-	TRBV5-5	TRBJ1-1	TGTGCCAGCAGCTTGAGGGCAGGGGACGCTGAAGCTTTCTTT	CASSLRAGDAEAFF
-	-	TRBV2	TRBJ1-2	TGTGCCAGCACAATTAGCGTCTATGGCTACACCTTC	CASTISVYGYTF
-	TRBD2	TRBV7-9	TRBJ2-3	TGTGCCGCCAGCGCGAGCGGGGGGAACACAGATACGCAGTATTTT	CAASASGGNTDTQYF
-	TRBD1	TRBV29-1	TRBJ1-1	TGCAGCGCCCGACAGGGTGACACTGAAGCTTTCTTT	CSARQGDTEAFF
large	-	TRBV19	TRBJ2-7	TGTGCCAGTAGTATTTCGGGGGGCTCCCACGAGCAGTACTTC	CASSISGGSHEQYF
-	-	TRBV6-2/TRBV6-3	TRBJ2-7	TGTGCCAGCAGTACGGGACCGGACGAGCAGTACTTC	CASSTGPDEQYF
-	-	TRBV18	TRBJ2-4	TGTGCCAGCTCACCACTGCTTCTGGGGCGAGGGGACTTC	CASSPLLLGRGDF
-	TRBD1	TRBV7-2	TRBJ2-1	TGTGCCAGCAGCTCCAGACAGGGCCACTACAATGAGCAGTTCTTC	CASSSRQGHYNEQFF
few	TRBD1	TRBV5-1	TRBJ2-7	TGCGCCAGCACGACCGCGGGACAGGGAAGTTCCGAGCAGTACTTC	CASTTAGQGSSEQYF
-	-	TRBV11-3	TRBJ2-3	TGTGCCAGCAGCTTAGTAGCTAGCGCAGATACGCAGTATTTT	CASSLVASADTQYF
-	-	TRBV5-6	TRBJ2-3	TGTGCCTCCTTCACTCCGGGCCTCACAGATACGCAGTATTTT	CASFTPGLTDTQYF
large	-	TRBV30	TRBJ1-6	TGTGCCTGCGGACGGGGAAGCTCCTATAATTCACCCCTCCACTTT	CACGRGSSYNSPLHF
-	-	TRBV7-2	TRBJ2-1	TGTGCCAGCAGCTCAGTGGTAGGAGGGGGGGCCACTGAGCAGTTCTTC	CASSSVVGGGATEQFF
few	-	TRBV6-6	TRBJ2-3	TGTGCCAGCAGTTACTCCCTACTAGAGGATACGCAGTATTTT	CASSYSLLEDTQYF
-	TRBD2	TRBV6-5	TRBJ2-7	TGTGCCAGCAGTTACTCAGGACTAGCGGGAGCCCACGAGCAGTACTTC	CASSYSGLAGAHEQYF
few	-	TRBV5-1	TRBJ2-2	TGCGCCAGCAGCTTGGAGGCCGGGGGCACCGGGGAGCTGTTTTTT	CASSLEAGGTGELFF
-	TRBD1	TRBV7-9	TRBJ1-2	TGTGCCAGCAGCTTATGGCAGGGGGCGATCTATGGCTACACCTTC	CASSLWQGAIYGYTF
-	-	TRBV24-1	TRBJ1-6	TGTGCCACCAGTGATGTGGCACGCGAGAATTCACCCCTCCACTTT	CATSDVARENSPLHF
-	-	TRBV6-5	TRBJ2-7	TGTGCCAGCAGTAACGCAAGGGGAGGTGAGCAGTACTTC	CASSNARGGEQYF
-	-	TRBV7-2	TRBJ2-1	TGTGCCAGCAGCTTAGAGGGGGAGGGAGGACGGTTCTTC	CASSLEGEGGRFF
-	-	TRBV14	TRBJ2-3	TGTGCCAGCAGCCAAGTTGGGACGGACACTACAGATACGCAGTATTTT	CASSQVGTDTTDTQYF
few	-	TRBV5-8	TRBJ1-5	TGTGCCAGCAGCTTGAGGTTGGGGGACCAGCCCCAGCATTTT	CASSLRLGDQPQHF
-	-	TRBV7-2	TRBJ2-2	TGTGCCAGCAGCTTGGTTGGACCTACCGGGGAGCTGTTTTTT	CASSLVGPTGELFF
-	-	TRBV5-1	TRBJ2-7	TGCGCCAGCAGTACGACTAGGGAAGACGAGCAGTACTTC	CASSTTREDEQYF
-	-	TRBV5-1	TRBJ2-3	TGCGCCAGCAGCTTGGAGCCACTTAGCACAGATACGCAGTATTTT	CASSLEPLSTDTQYF
-	-	TRBV5-1	TRBJ1-6	TGCGCCAGCAGCGACGGGGGCGTCCGGGGTAATTCACCCCTCCACTTT	CASSDGGVRGNSPLHF
-	-	TRBV24-1	TRBJ2-2	TGTGCCACCAGGGGACGGATGAACACCGGGGAGCTGTTTTTT	CATRGRMNTGELFF
once	TRBD1	TRBV18	TRBJ1-5	TGTGCCAGCTCTGAGGGGGCGGGACAGCCCCAGCATTTT	CASSEGAGQPQHF
-	-	TRBV5-5	TRBJ1-1	TGTGCCAGCACCGGGGCCTTGAACACTGAAGCTTTCTTT	CASTGALNTEAFF
-	-	TRBV24-1	TRBJ1-6	TGTGCCACCAGTAGGAGGCGGGAGGCCCTCCACTTT	CATSRRREALHF
few	-	TRBV10-3	TRBJ2-3	TGTGCCATCAGTTCCTTAGGGGAAGGGACACCAGATACGCAGTATTTT	CAISSLGEGTPDTQYF
-	-	TRBV9	TRBJ2-5	TGTGCCAGCAGTGCCCGGCAGGGAGAGACCCAGTACTTC	CASSARQGETQYF
-	TRBD1	TRBV6-6	TRBJ1-4	TGTGCCAGCAGCCAAAGACAGGGCGACCATGAAAAACTGTTTTTT	CASSQRQGDHEKLFF
-	TRBD1	TRBV24-1	TRBJ1-1	TGTGCCACCAGTGACTATACAGGGGAGGACACTGAAGCTTTCTTT	CATSDYTGEDTEAFF
-	TRBD1	TRBV3-1/TRBV3-2	TRBJ1-6	TGTGCCAGCAGCCCTGGGACAGGGCTCCCCTATAATTCACCCCTCCACTTT	CASSPGTGLPYNSPLHF
-	-	TRBV6-5	TRBJ2-5	TGTGCCAGCAGGCGGGCGGAAGGCAGGGAGACCCAGTACTTC	CASRRAEGRETQYF
-	-	TRBV18	TRBJ1-2	TGTGCCAGCTCACCACCGGAGTTTGCGCGAGGCTACACCTTC	CASSPPEFARGYTF
few	-	TRBV2	TRBJ1-3	TGTGCCAGCAGTGAATGGATGGGGGACTCTGGAAACACCATATATTTT	CASSEWMGDSGNTIYF
-	TRBD2	TRBV7-2	TRBJ2-2	TGTGCCAGCAGTTTGACTAGCTTGAACACCGGGGAGCTGTTTTTT	CASSLTSLNTGELFF
few	-	TRBV4-2	TRBJ2-2	TGTGCCAGCAGCCAAGACTCCGGTGAAGGGGTGGACGGGGAGCTGTTTTTT	CASSQDSGEGVDGELFF
-	TRBD1	TRBV30	TRBJ2-5	TGTGCCTGGAGTGCGGGACAGGAAGAGACCCAGTACTTC	CAWSAGQEETQYF
-	-	TRBV18	TRBJ2-5	TGTGCCAGCTCACGAGGGGAGGAGACCCAGTACTTC	CASSRGEETQYF
once	-	TRBV7-2	TRBJ1-3	TGTGCCAGCAGCTTAAACGGAAACACCATATATTTT	CASSLNGNTIYF